A selection of T cell receptor beta chains follows, all from one sample in a study of blood T cell repertoires in COVID-19. Measured with immunoSEQ multiplex PCR; TCRdb has only the in-frame clones, and not every one. The table includes roughly 500,000 clones, approximately 86% detected once. Sequences were obtained from PBMCs or T cells enriched from blood (not recorded which). The receptors were sampled from an older woman who had recovered from COVID-19. CDR3s include the opening cysteine and the closing phenylalanine or tryptophan. The order of the fields is D gene, clone size, V gene, CDR3 length, J gene, CDR3 DNA, CDR3 protein. A D gene is named only where the DNA matches it firmly. Only some rows state a clone size, as once, few, many or a class for expanded clones.

D gene: TRBD1
clone size: -
V gene: TRBV3-1/TRBV3-2
CDR3 length: 17
J gene: TRBJ1-5
CDR3 DNA: TGTGCCAGCAGCCAGGGCACAGGGGGGGTTAGCAATCAGCCCCAGCATTTT
CDR3 protein: CASSQGTGGVSNQPQHF

D gene: TRBD1
clone size: -
V gene: TRBV6-5
CDR3 length: 13
J gene: TRBJ1-1
CDR3 DNA: TGTGCCAGCATCGAGACAGGGGATTCTGAAGCTTTCTTT
CDR3 protein: CASIETGDSEAFF

D gene: -
clone size: -
V gene: TRBV18
CDR3 length: 16
J gene: TRBJ1-3
CDR3 DNA: TGTGCCAGCTCACCCGGCGGGGAGGGATCTGGAAACACCATATATTTT
CDR3 protein: CASSPGGEGSGNTIYF

D gene: TRBD1
clone size: -
V gene: TRBV6-5
CDR3 length: 13
J gene: TRBJ1-2
CDR3 DNA: TGTGCCAGCAGCAGACAGGGGGCGGATGGCTACACCTTC
CDR3 protein: CASSRQGADGYTF

D gene: -
clone size: few
V gene: TRBV14
CDR3 length: 14
J gene: TRBJ1-5
CDR3 DNA: TGTGCCAGCAGCCAAGCGGGGGGCAATCAGCCCCAGCATTTT
CDR3 protein: CASSQAGGNQPQHF

D gene: -
clone size: -
V gene: TRBV5-1
CDR3 length: 16
J gene: TRBJ2-3
CDR3 DNA: TGCGCCAGCAGCTTGATTCCAGGGGCCTTCACAGATACGCAGTATTTT
CDR3 protein: CASSLIPGAFTDTQYF

D gene: -
clone size: -
V gene: TRBV30
CDR3 length: 13
J gene: TRBJ2-2
CDR3 DNA: TGTGCCTGGAATCGGGGGAGCACCGGGGAGCTGTTTTTT
CDR3 protein: CAWNRGSTGELFF

D gene: -
clone size: -
V gene: TRBV24-1
CDR3 length: 16
J gene: TRBJ2-6
CDR3 DNA: TGTGCCACCAGTGACCCCGGGAACCCTGGGGCCAACGTCCTGACTTTC
CDR3 protein: CATSDPGNPGANVLTF

D gene: -
clone size: -
V gene: TRBV5-1
CDR3 length: 13
J gene: TRBJ2-1
CDR3 DNA: TGCGCCAGCGGCAAGGGGGACCACAATGAGCAGTTCTTC
CDR3 protein: CASGKGDHNEQFF

D gene: -
clone size: -
V gene: TRBV15
CDR3 length: 16
J gene: TRBJ2-1
CDR3 DNA: TGTGCCACCAGCAGAGATACGAGGTTGTGGAACAATGAGCAGTTCTTC
CDR3 protein: CATSRDTRLWNNEQFF

D gene: -
clone size: -
V gene: TRBV15
CDR3 length: 15
J gene: TRBJ1-2
CDR3 DNA: TGTGCCACCAGCACCGAAGGGACAAGCTACTATGGCTACACCTTC
CDR3 protein: CATSTEGTSYYGYTF

D gene: -
clone size: -
V gene: TRBV28
CDR3 length: 14
J gene: TRBJ2-6
CDR3 DNA: TGTGCCAGCAGTCTCCCAGGTGGGGCCAACGTCCTGACTTTC
CDR3 protein: CASSLPGGANVLTF

D gene: -
clone size: -
V gene: TRBV24-1
CDR3 length: 16
J gene: TRBJ1-5
CDR3 DNA: TGTGCCACCAGTGAGGCCCGGACAGCTAGCAATCAGCCCCAGCATTTT
CDR3 protein: CATSEARTASNQPQHF

D gene: -
clone size: -
V gene: TRBV2
CDR3 length: 10
J gene: TRBJ2-3
CDR3 DNA: TGTGCCAGCACGACAGATACGCAGTATTTT
CDR3 protein: CASTTDTQYF

D gene: -
clone size: -
V gene: TRBV25-1
CDR3 length: 14
J gene: TRBJ1-6
CDR3 DNA: TGTGCCAGCAGTGACGGGGCCTATAATTCACCCCTCCACTTT
CDR3 protein: CASSDGAYNSPLHF

D gene: -
clone size: few
V gene: TRBV11-2
CDR3 length: 14
J gene: TRBJ1-1
CDR3 DNA: TGTGCCAGCAGCCTACTACAGGGGAACACTGAAGCTTTCTTT
CDR3 protein: CASSLLQGNTEAFF

D gene: -
clone size: -
V gene: TRBV2
CDR3 length: 13
J gene: TRBJ1-5
CDR3 DNA: TGTGCCGGCCGAACAGGGACAAATCAGCCCCAGCATTTT
CDR3 protein: CAGRTGTNQPQHF

D gene: -
clone size: once
V gene: TRBV11-2
CDR3 length: 15
J gene: TRBJ1-4
CDR3 DNA: TGTGCCAGCAGCTTGGGAGACAGGACTAATGAAAAACTGTTTTTT
CDR3 protein: CASSLGDRTNEKLFF

D gene: -
clone size: -
V gene: TRBV2
CDR3 length: 12
J gene: TRBJ2-4
CDR3 DNA: TGTGCCAGCAGTGATCGCCCTAGCGTTCAGTACTTC
CDR3 protein: CASSDRPSVQYF

D gene: -
clone size: -
V gene: TRBV6-5
CDR3 length: 15
J gene: TRBJ1-1
CDR3 DNA: TGTGCCAGCAGTTACGCGCGGGGCGCGGGCACTGAAGCTTTCTTT
CDR3 protein: CASSYARGAGTEAFF

D gene: -
clone size: -
V gene: TRBV2
CDR3 length: 14
J gene: TRBJ2-7
CDR3 DNA: TGTGCCAGCAGTGCCCCGCTAGCCGGGTACGAGCAGTACTTC
CDR3 protein: CASSAPLAGYEQYF

D gene: TRBD1
clone size: -
V gene: TRBV11-2
CDR3 length: 17
J gene: TRBJ1-6
CDR3 DNA: TGTGCCAGCAGCTTGGGCCCTCCGGGACAGGTACTCTCACCCCTCCACTTT
CDR3 protein: CASSLGPPGQVLSPLHF

D gene: -
clone size: -
V gene: TRBV4-1
CDR3 length: 14
J gene: TRBJ2-7
CDR3 DNA: TGCGCCAGCAGCCAAGATCAGGGGTGGGGGGAGCAGTACTTC
CDR3 protein: CASSQDQGWGEQYF

D gene: TRBD1
clone size: once
V gene: TRBV19
CDR3 length: 14
J gene: TRBJ1-6
CDR3 DNA: TGTGCCAGTAGAATGACAGGGTGGAATTCACCCCTCCACTTT
CDR3 protein: CASRMTGWNSPLHF

D gene: TRBD1
clone size: -
V gene: TRBV6-6
CDR3 length: 16
J gene: TRBJ2-3
CDR3 DNA: TGTGCCAGCGGGACAGGGTCTAACCTTAGCACAGATACGCAGTATTTT
CDR3 protein: CASGTGSNLSTDTQYF

D gene: TRBD1
clone size: once
V gene: TRBV29-1
CDR3 length: 12
J gene: TRBJ1-1
CDR3 DNA: TGCAGCGTTGGGGGACAGTACACTGAAGCTTTCTTT
CDR3 protein: CSVGGQYTEAFF

D gene: TRBD2
clone size: -
V gene: TRBV27
CDR3 length: 18
J gene: TRBJ2-2
CDR3 DNA: TGTGCCAGCAGTTTACCAGGACTAGCGGGGGGCTACACCGGGGAGCTGTTTTTT
CDR3 protein: CASSLPGLAGGYTGELFF

D gene: TRBD2
clone size: -
V gene: TRBV7-8
CDR3 length: 15
J gene: TRBJ2-1
CDR3 DNA: TGTGCCAGCAGCGCGGGGGGGAGCATCTACAATGAGCAGTTCTTC
CDR3 protein: CASSAGGSIYNEQFF

D gene: -
clone size: -
V gene: TRBV29-1
CDR3 length: 12
J gene: TRBJ2-5
CDR3 DNA: TGCAGCGTTTCTACGGGGTACGAGACCCAGTACTTC
CDR3 protein: CSVSTGYETQYF